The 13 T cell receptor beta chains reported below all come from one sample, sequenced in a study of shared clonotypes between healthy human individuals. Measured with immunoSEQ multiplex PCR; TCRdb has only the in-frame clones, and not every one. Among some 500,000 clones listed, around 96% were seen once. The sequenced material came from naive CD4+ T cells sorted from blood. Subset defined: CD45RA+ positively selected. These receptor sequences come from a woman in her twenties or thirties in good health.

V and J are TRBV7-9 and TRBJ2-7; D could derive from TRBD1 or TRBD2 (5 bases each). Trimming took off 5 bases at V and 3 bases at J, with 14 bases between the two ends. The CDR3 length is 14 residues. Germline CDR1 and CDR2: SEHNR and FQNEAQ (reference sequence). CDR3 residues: CASSLGTGYYEQYF. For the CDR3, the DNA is TGTGCCAGCAGCCTGGGGACGGGCTACTACGAGCAGTACTTC.

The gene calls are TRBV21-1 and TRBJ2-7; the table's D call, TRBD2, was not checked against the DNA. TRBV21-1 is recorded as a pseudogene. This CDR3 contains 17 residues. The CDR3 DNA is TGTGCCAGCAGCAAAGTCCCTAGCGGGAGTTGGTCCTACGAGCAGTACTTC. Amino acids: CASSKVPSGSWSYEQYF.

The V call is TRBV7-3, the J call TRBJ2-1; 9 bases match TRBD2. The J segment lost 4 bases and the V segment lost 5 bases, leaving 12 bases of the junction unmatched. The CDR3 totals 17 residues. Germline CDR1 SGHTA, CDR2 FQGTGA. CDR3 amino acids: CASSPGPVTSGYNEQFF. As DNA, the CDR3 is TGTGCCAGCAGCCCCGGCCCCGTGACTAGCGGTTACAATGAGCAGTTCTTC. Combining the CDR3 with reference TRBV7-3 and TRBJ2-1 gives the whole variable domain GAGVSQTPSNKVTEKGKYVELRCDPISGHTALYWYRQSLGQGPEFLIYFQGTGAADDSGLPNDRFFAVRPEGSVSTLKIQRTERGDSAVYLCASSPGPVTSGYNEQFFGPGTRLTVL.

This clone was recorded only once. CDR3 DNA sequence: TGTGCCAGCAGTTTTCTCCTGGGACAGGGCCTCCTGGGCACCATATATTTT. Encoded protein: CASSFLLGQGLLGTIYF. This chain uses TRBV27 with TRBJ1-3, with TRBD1 matching over 9 bases. Germline V gene lookup returns CDR1 MNHEY and CDR2 SMNVEV (reference sequence). With V trimmed by 3 bases and J by 9 bases, 15 bases remained unmatched. The CDR3 sequence is 17 residues long.

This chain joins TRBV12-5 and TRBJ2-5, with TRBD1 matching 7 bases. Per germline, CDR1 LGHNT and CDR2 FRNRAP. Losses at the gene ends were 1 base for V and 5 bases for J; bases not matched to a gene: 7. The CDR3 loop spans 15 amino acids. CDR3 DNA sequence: TGTGCTAGTGGTTTGGGGGTACAGGGACAGGAGACCCAGTACTTC. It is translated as CASGLGVQGQETQYF.

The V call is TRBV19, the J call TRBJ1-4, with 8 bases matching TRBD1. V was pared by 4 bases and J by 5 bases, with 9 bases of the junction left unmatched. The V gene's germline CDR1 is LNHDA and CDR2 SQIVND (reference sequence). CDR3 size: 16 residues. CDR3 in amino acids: CASSTGRQGRNEKLFF. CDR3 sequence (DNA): TGTGCCAGTAGTACTGGCCGACAGGGGCGAAATGAAAAACTGTTTTTT.

The CDR3 protein is CASSDRSRTGNSYEQYF. CDR3 in DNA: TGCGCCAGCAGTGACCGTAGTAGGACAGGGAACTCCTACGAGCAGTACTTC. The chain has TRBV10-1 and TRBJ2-7, with TRBD1 matching 8 bases. Germline CDR1 is WNHNN and CDR2 is SYGVQD (reference sequence). The CDR3 is made up of 17 amino acids. Trimming took 3 bases from V and 0 from J; bases not matched to a gene: 10.

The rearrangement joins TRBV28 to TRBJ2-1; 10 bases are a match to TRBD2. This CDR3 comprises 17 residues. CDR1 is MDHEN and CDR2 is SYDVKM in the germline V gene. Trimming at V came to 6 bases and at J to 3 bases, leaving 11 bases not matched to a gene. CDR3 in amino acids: CASRSRLGTSDYNEQFF. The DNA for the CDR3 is TGTGCCAGCAGATCGAGACTCGGGACTAGCGACTACAATGAGCAGTTCTTC.

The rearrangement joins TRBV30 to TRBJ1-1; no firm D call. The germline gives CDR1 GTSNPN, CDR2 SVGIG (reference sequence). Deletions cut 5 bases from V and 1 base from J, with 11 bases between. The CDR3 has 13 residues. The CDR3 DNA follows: TGTGCCTGGGCTACAGAGGGGAACACTGAAGCTTTCTTT. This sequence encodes CAWATEGNTEAFF.

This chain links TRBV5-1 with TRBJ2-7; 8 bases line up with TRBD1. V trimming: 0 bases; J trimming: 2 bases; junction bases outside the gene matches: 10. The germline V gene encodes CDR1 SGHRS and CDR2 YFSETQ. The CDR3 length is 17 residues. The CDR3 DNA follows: TGCGCCAGCAGCTTGGGGGCTGGACAGGGAGAAACCTACGAGCAGTACTTC. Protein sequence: CASSLGAGQGETYEQYF.

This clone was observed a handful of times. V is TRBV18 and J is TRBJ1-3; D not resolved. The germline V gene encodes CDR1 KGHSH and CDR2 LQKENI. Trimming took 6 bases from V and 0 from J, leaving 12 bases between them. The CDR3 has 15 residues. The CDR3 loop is CASSRVSTSGNTIYF. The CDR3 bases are TGTGCCAGCTCCCGGGTCTCGACCTCTGGAAACACCATATATTTT.

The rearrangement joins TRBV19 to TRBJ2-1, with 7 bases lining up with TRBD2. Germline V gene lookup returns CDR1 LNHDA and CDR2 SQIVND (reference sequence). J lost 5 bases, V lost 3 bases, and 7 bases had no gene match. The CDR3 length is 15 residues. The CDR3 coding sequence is TGTGCCAGTAGTATTTATACTAGCGCGAACAATGAGCAGTTCTTC. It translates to CASSIYTSANNEQFF.

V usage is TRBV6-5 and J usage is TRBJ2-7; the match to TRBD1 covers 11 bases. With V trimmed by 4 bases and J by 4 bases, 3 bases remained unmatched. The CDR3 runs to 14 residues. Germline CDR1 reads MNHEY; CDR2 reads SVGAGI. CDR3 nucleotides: TGTGCCAGCAGTTTCCGGGACAGGGGGTACGAGCAGTACTTC. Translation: CASSFRDRGYEQYF.